This TCR beta chain was sequenced in a study of early T cells in non-severe SARS-CoV-2 infection. On the study more broadly: Sequenced bulk RNA came from whole blood that was unsorted, and chains were unpaired. Study-level points and caveats: Using VDJdb, the matching emphasized anti-spike CD8 responses while missing private and CD4 specificities.

This clonotype was detected a few times. Its antigen remains unknown. Molecules of cDNA were individually given unique molecular identifiers that were attached to them. Via MiXCR, TCRdb re-called the 5' RACE reads, giving one row per CDR3 protein. The repertoire includes approximately 71,000 distinct CDR3 sequences, 9% to 15% of them detected once, and about 1.7% sits in the top ten. Germline V gene data show CDR1 as SGHRS and CDR2 as YFSETQ. Trimming removed 2 bases at V and 10 bases at J, with 15 bases between. The CDR3 is 13 residues long. Sequences were obtained from whole blood. The chain combines TRBV5-1 with TRBJ1-2; D gene uncertain. This clonotype was sampled from an adult who was a healthcare worker with PCR-confirmed SARS-CoV-2 infection or an uninfected control (not recorded which). CDR3: CASSLNPASDYTF. The CDR3 nucleotides are TGCGCCAGCAGCTTAAACCCAGCCTCTGACTACACCTTC.